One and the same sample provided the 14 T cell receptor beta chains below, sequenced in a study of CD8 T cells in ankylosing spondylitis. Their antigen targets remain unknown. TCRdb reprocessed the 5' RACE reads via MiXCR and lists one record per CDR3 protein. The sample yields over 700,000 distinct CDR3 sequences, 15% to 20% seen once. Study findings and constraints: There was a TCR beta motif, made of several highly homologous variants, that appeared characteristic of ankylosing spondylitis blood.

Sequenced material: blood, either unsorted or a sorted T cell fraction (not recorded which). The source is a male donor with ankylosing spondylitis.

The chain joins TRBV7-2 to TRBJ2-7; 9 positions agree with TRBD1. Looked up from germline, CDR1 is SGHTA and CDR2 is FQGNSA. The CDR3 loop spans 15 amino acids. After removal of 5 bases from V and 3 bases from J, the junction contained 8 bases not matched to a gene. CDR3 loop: CASSIGGTGLYEQYF. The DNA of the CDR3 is TGTGCCAGCAGCATAGGGGGGACAGGGCTCTACGAGCAGTACTTC.

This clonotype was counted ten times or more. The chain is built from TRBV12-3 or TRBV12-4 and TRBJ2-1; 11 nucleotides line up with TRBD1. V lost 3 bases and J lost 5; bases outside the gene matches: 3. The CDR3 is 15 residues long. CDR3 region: CASSFEGQGDNEQFF. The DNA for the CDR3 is TGTGCCAGCAGTTTTGAGGGACAGGGGGACAATGAGCAGTTCTTC.

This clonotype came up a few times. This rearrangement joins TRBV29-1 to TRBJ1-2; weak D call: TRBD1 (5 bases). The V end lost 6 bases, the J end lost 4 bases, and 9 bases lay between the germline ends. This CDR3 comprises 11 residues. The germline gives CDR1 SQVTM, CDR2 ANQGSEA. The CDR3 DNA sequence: TGCAGCGTGGACGGGGCCTATGGCTACACCTTC. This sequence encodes CSVDGAYGYTF. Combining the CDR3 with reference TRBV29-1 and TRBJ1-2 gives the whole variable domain SAVISQKPSRDICQRGTSLTIQCQVDSQVTMMFWYRQQPGQSLTLIATANQGSEATYESGFVIDKFPISRPNLTFSTLTVSNMSPEDSSIYLCSVDGAYGYTFGSGTRLTVV.

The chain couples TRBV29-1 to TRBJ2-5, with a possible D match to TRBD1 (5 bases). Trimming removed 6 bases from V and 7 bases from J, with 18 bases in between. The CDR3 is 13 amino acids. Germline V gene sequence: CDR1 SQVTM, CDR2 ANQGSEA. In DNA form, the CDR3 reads TGCAGCGTCGAGGTATGGGGCTATTCGACCCAGTACTTC. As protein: CSVEVWGYSTQYF.

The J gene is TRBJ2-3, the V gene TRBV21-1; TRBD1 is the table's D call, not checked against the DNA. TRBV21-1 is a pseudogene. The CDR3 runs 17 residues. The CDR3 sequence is CASSKCGQGAWTDTQYF. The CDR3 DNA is TGTGCCAGCAGCAAATGTGGACAGGGGGCGTGGACAGATACGCAGTATTTT.

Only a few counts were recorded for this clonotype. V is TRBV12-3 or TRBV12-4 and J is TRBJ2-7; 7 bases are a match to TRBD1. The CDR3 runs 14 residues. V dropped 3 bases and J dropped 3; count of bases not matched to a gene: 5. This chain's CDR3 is CASSFTGQLYEQYF. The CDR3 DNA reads TGTGCCAGCAGTTTTACGGGACAGCTCTACGAGCAGTACTTC.

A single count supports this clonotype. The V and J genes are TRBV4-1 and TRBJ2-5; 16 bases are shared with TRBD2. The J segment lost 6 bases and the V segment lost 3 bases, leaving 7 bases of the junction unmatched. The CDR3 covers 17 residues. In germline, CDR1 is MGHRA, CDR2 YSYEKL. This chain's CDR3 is CASSQIGGLAGGKTQYF. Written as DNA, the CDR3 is TGCGCCAGCAGCCAGATTGGGGGACTAGCGGGAGGGAAGACCCAGTACTTC.

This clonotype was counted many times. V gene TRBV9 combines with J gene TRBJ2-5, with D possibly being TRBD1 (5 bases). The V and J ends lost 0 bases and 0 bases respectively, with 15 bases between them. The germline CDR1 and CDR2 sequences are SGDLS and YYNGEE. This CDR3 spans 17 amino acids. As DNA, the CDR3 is TGTGCCAGCAGCGTAGCCCCCAGGGCTGGGCACCAAGAGACCCAGTACTTC. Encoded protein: CASSVAPRAGHQETQYF.

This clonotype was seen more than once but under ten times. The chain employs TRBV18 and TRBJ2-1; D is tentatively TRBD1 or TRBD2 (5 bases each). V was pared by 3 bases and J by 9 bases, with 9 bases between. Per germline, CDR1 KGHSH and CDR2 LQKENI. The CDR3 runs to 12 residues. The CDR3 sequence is CASSPGVTEQFF. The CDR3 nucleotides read TGTGCCAGCTCACCGGGGGTCACTGAGCAGTTCTTC.

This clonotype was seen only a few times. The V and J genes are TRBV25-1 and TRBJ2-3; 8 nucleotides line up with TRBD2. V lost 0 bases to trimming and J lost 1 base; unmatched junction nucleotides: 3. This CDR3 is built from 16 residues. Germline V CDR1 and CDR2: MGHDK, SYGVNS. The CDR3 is CASSEYFSGGTDTQYF. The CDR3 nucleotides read TGTGCCAGCAGTGAATATTTTAGCGGGGGCACAGATACGCAGTATTTT.

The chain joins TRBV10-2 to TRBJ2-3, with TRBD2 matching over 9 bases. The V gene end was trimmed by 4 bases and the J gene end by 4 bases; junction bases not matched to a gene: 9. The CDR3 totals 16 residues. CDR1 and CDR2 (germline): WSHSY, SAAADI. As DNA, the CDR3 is TGCGCCAGCAGTGGCCTCGCGGGAGGGCCCTCAGATACGCAGTATTTT. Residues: CASSGLAGGPSDTQYF.

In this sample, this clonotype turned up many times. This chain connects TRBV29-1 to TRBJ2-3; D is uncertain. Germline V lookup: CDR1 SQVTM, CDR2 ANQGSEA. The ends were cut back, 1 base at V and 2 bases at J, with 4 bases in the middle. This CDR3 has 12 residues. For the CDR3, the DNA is TGCAGCGTTGAAGCGGACACAGATACGCAGTATTTT. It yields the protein CSVEADTDTQYF.

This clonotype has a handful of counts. CDR3 sequence (DNA): TGTGCCAGCAGCCGACAGGACTCTGAAGCTTTCTTT. Amino acids: CASSRQDSEAFF. The chain couples TRBV5-6 to TRBJ1-1; perhaps TRBD1 as D (6 bases). This CDR3 is built from 12 residues. Germline V gives CDR1 SGHDT, CDR2 YYEEEE. V was pared by 4 bases and J by 6 bases, with 10 bases between.

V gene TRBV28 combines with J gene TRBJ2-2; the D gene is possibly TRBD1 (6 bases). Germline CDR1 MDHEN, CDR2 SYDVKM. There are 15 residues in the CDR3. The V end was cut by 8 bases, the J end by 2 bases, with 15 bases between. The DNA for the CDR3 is TGTGCCAGCGCTGAGGGGACATTCAACACCGGGGAGCTGTTTTTT. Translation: CASAEGTFNTGELFF.